These 3 T cell receptor beta chains were all obtained from the same sample, sequenced in a study of cytomegalovirus exposure and HLA in healthy donors. This PCR relied on a set of 60 Vbeta primers and 13 Jbeta primers. Libraries were prepared by immunoSEQ multiplex PCR; TCRdb keeps only in-frame clonotypes and omits some of them. The table lists about 150,000 clones, approximately 78% of them singletons. The sequencing input was PBMCs. Receptors were obtained from a woman aged 50 to 65 in good health and CMV-seropositive.

J is TRBJ1-1 and V is TRBV6-6; D uncertain. CDR1 and CDR2 from the germline V gene are MNHNY and SVGAGI (reference sequence). The CDR3 contains 13 residues. The V end lost 9 bases, the J end lost 0 bases, and 11 bases lay between the germline ends. CDR3 sequence (DNA): TGTGCCAGTTTTCGGGGAGTGAACACTGAAGCTTTCTTT. Translated, it gives CASFRGVNTEAFF.

The J gene is TRBJ1-4, the V gene TRBV6-5; 7 nucleotides align to TRBD1. V dropped 5 bases and J dropped 4; count of bases not matched to a gene: 7. CDR1 is MNHEY and CDR2 is SVGAGI in the germline V gene. The length of the CDR3 is 15 residues. The CDR3 DNA reads TGTGCCAGCAGTCGGCGACAGGGTGATAATGAAAAACTGTTTTTT. It codes for CASSRRQGDNEKLFF.

This chain joins TRBV27 and TRBJ2-1, with 11 bases identical to TRBD2. Per germline, CDR1 MNHEY and CDR2 SMNVEV (reference sequence). This CDR3 has 16 amino acids. The V segment lost 3 bases and the J segment 12 bases; nucleotides outside the gene matches: 13. The CDR3 DNA is TGTGCCAGCAGTTTCTTTAGCGGGAGGGCTGTATTGGGGCAGTTCTTC. It yields the protein CASSFFSGRAVLGQFF.